The 20 T cell receptor beta chains given below trace back to one sample, sequenced in a study of PD-L1 blockade in urothelial cancer (dated by TCRdb to about 2017). The library was generated by the immunoSEQ multiplex PCR assay. Here the immuneACCESS table is served through TCRdb, limited to in-frame sequences with V and J called. Missing clones are a known gap in these copies; in checked studies unresolved V genes cover under half, and the rest lacks a known reason. The sample data list around 79,000 clones, and about 85% of these were observed just once. The ten top clones hold 6.5% to 8% of the sample. Per the publication, the time point label means: pretreatment peripheral blood. This material consisted of PBMCs, taken around atezolizumab (anti-PD-L1) treatment. The receptors were sampled from a man in his forties with urothelial cancer.

This sequence joins TRBV10-3 and TRBJ2-1; TRBD2 might be the D (5 bases). This CDR3 contains 13 residues. Per the germline V gene, CDR1 is ENHRY and CDR2 is SYGVKD. The V end lost 2 bases, the J end lost 7 bases, and 9 bases lay between the germline ends. CDR3 DNA sequence: TGTGCCATCAGTGAGAGGGAGCTAAATGAGCAGTTCTTC. Protein: CAISERELNEQFF.

The rearrangement links TRBV7-9 to TRBJ2-7; 8 bases map to TRBD2. The germline gives CDR1 SEHNR, CDR2 FQNEAQ (reference sequence). The CDR3 loop spans 15 amino acids. Trimming removed 6 bases from V and 3 bases from J; junction bases left unmatched: 10. The CDR3 nucleotides read TGTGCCAGCAGTCCCCCCGGGACTAGGAGCTACGAGCAGTACTTC. As protein: CASSPPGTRSYEQYF. The full variable domain, with the rest looked up from reference TRBV7-9 and TRBJ2-7, is DTGVSQNPRHKITKRGQNVTFRCDPISEHNRLYWYRQTLGQGPEFLTYFQNEAQLEKSRLLSDRFSAERPKGSFSTLEIQRTEQGDSAMYLCASSPPGTRSYEQYFGPGTRLTVT.

V and J are TRBV7-9 and TRBJ1-1; D gene ambiguous. This CDR3 region has 16 residues. Germline values: CDR1 SEHNR, CDR2 FQNEAQ (reference sequence). The germline V and J ends were trimmed by 4 bases and 11 bases, with 26 bases remaining between them. The CDR3 sequence is CASSSASRTDGFLAFF. The CDR3 nucleotides read TGTGCCAGCAGCTCCGCCTCAAGGACTGACGGGTTCTTGGCTTTCTTT.

The chain uses TRBV6-1 and TRBJ2-7; maybe TRBD2 (6 bases). V lost 4 bases and J 5 bases, leaving 18 bases between the germline ends. Germline V gives CDR1 MNHNS, CDR2 SASEGT. The CDR3 sequence is 15 residues long. For the CDR3, the DNA is TGTGCCAGCAGTGCATCATTGGGGGGTTGGGACGAGCAGTACTTC. Amino acids: CASSASLGGWDEQYF.

V and J are TRBV7-8 and TRBJ1-5; 8 nucleotides match TRBD1. Unmatched junction bases numbered 5, after V lost 6 bases and J lost 4 bases. The CDR3 loop spans 14 amino acids. Germline assignment: CDR1 SGHVS and CDR2 FQNEAQ. CDR3: CASSGRDRNQPQHF. The CDR3 region has the DNA TGTGCCAGCAGTGGCCGGGACAGGAATCAGCCCCAGCATTTT.

In this sample, this clone turned up once. The V and J genes are TRBV2 and TRBJ1-1; D not resolved. Trimming took 1 base from V and 1 from J, leaving 4 bases between them. Germline loops: CDR1 SNHLY, CDR2 FYNNEI. This CDR3 region has 13 residues. The CDR3 protein is CASSEVANTEAFF. CDR3 nucleotides: TGTGCCAGCAGTGAAGTAGCGAACACTGAAGCTTTCTTT.

Worth noting for this clone: Sequence at one end of the junction differs from germline and may be a read error. The chain carries TRBV5-1 and TRBJ2-7, with TRBD1 matching 7 bases. The germline V gene has CDR1 SGHRS and CDR2 YFSETQ. The CDR3 sequence is 14 residues long. This CDR3 is CTSSWTGFSYEQYF. The DNA for the CDR3 is TGCACCAGCAGCTGGACAGGATTCTCCTACGAGCAGTACTTC.

The chain carries TRBV9 and TRBJ2-3; no clear D gene. V gave up 1 base and J gave up 7 bases, with 10 bases separating them. Germline CDR1 reads SGDLS; CDR2 reads YYNGEE. CDR3 length: 13 amino acids. CDR3 residues: CASSVNQAYTQYF. The CDR3 DNA is TGTGCCAGCAGCGTAAATCAAGCCTATACGCAGTATTTT.

The rearrangement uses TRBV15 and TRBJ1-4, with 7 bases lining up with TRBD1. Germline CDR1 is LNHNV and CDR2 is YYDKDF (reference sequence). The CDR3 is 16 amino acids. With 3 bases clipped from V and 8 bases from J, the junction kept 12 bases outside the gene matches. The CDR3 here is CATSRTKGAGIEKLFF. CDR3 in DNA: TGTGCCACCAGCAGGACGAAGGGGGCCGGAATAGAAAAACTGTTTTTT.

This chain joins TRBV4-3 and TRBJ2-7; D ambiguous. V shed 0 bases and J shed 2 bases, with 5 bases lying between them. In germline, CDR1 is LGHNA, CDR2 YSLEER. CDR3 length: 13 residues. The CDR3 spells CASSQDLAYEQYF. CDR3 bases: TGCGCCAGCAGCCAAGATCTAGCCTACGAGCAGTACTTC.

The chain is built from TRBV5-1 and TRBJ2-1; TRBD2 is a possible D gene (6 bases). Per the germline V gene, CDR1 is SGHRS and CDR2 is YFSETQ. The CDR3 contains 12 residues. Trimming shortened V by 5 bases and J by 9 bases, and 12 bases separated the two germline ends. The CDR3 protein is CASRDPSVEQFF. In DNA form, the CDR3 reads TGCGCCAGCAGGGATCCTAGCGTTGAGCAGTTCTTC.

The V gene is TRBV14, the J gene TRBJ1-2; D unresolved. CDR3 size: 13 residues. CDR1 is SGHDN, CDR2 FVKESK, per germline. Trimming cost V 4 bases and J 7 bases, with 13 bases left between them. The CDR3 spells CASSRPPDIGYTF. The CDR3 DNA sequence: TGTGCCAGCAGCCGCCCCCCAGATATTGGCTACACCTTC.

This chain connects TRBV19 to TRBJ2-7, with TRBD1 identical over 8 bases. Germline V lookup: CDR1 LNHDA, CDR2 SQIVND (reference sequence). The J segment lost 3 bases and the V segment lost 8 bases, leaving 6 bases of the junction unmatched. The CDR3 spans 13 residues. CDR3 bases: TGTGCCAGTTCCGAAGACAGGGGCTACGAGCAGTACTTC. Encoded protein: CASSEDRGYEQYF.

This clone was seen only once. The chain couples TRBV28 to TRBJ2-2, with 11 bases lining up with TRBD1. The CDR3 spans 18 residues. The J segment lost 0 bases and the V segment lost 7 bases, leaving 10 bases of the junction unmatched. Germline loops: CDR1 MDHEN, CDR2 SYDVKM. The chain's CDR3 is CASIEGTGGQSNTGELFF. The CDR3, as DNA: TGTGCCAGCATAGAAGGGACAGGGGGACAGTCGAACACCGGGGAGCTGTTTTTT.

This clone has only one observation. The rearrangement joins TRBV6-6 to TRBJ2-3, with a tentative D call TRBD1 (6 bases). CDR3 length: 14 residues. Trimming took off 4 bases at V and 0 bases at J, with 8 bases between the two ends. Germline V gene sequence: CDR1 MNHNY, CDR2 SVGAGI (reference sequence). The CDR3 region is CASSSTGSTDTQYF. For the CDR3, the DNA is TGTGCCAGCAGTTCGACAGGCAGCACAGATACGCAGTATTTT.

The rearrangement links TRBV9 to TRBJ1-2, with a weak D call TRBD1 (6 bases). The V end was cut by 0 bases, the J end by 6 bases, with 12 bases between. Germline CDR1 reads SGDLS; CDR2 reads YYNGEE. CDR3 length equals 14 residues. DNA for the CDR3: TGTGCCAGCAGCGTAGGAGACGCAGGGGATGGCTACACCTTC. It encodes CASSVGDAGDGYTF.

This chain connects TRBV6-6 to TRBJ1-1; perhaps TRBD1 as D (5 bases). Between the trimmed V and J ends, which lost 10 bases and 5 bases, there was a span of 17 bases. This CDR3 region has 13 residues. Germline assignment: CDR1 MNHNY and CDR2 SVGAGI (reference sequence). CDR3 protein: CATTGTGGTEAFF. CDR3 nucleotide sequence: TGTGCCACCACGGGGACGGGAGGGACTGAAGCTTTCTTT.

The chain carries TRBV4-3 and TRBJ1-3, with a weak D call TRBD1 (6 bases). The germline V and J ends were trimmed by 0 bases and 5 bases, with 17 bases remaining between them. Looked up from germline, CDR1 is LGHNA and CDR2 is YSLEER. CDR3 length equals 17 residues. In nucleotides, the CDR3 is TGCGCCAGCAGCCAAGATTCGGGACCAGGGGCCAGAAACACCATATATTTT. Amino acid sequence: CASSQDSGPGARNTIYF.

The chain combines TRBV27 with TRBJ2-3; unclear D gene. This CDR3 is built from 16 residues. Trimming removed 0 bases from V and 0 bases from J, with 10 bases in between. Germline V gene data show CDR1 as MNHEY and CDR2 as SMNVEV (reference sequence). The CDR3 DNA reads TGTGCCAGCAGTTTATCGATGATTACTAGCACAGATACGCAGTATTTT. It codes for CASSLSMITSTDTQYF.

This clone appeared a single time. The chain employs TRBV7-2 and TRBJ2-1; 7 bases fit TRBD2. Germline values: CDR1 SGHTA, CDR2 FQGNSA. The CDR3 loop spans 14 amino acids. J gave up 9 bases and V 5 bases, and 10 bases lay outside the gene matches. The CDR3 loop reads CASSIAAGVSEQFF. As DNA, the CDR3 is TGTGCCAGCAGCATCGCGGCGGGAGTATCTGAGCAGTTCTTC.